Included here is one T cell receptor beta chain sequence, with context. Antigen specificity is unknown. The CDR3 has 13 residues. CDR1 and CDR2 from the germline V gene are SNHLY and FYNNEI. V lost 8 bases to trimming and J lost 5 bases, with 13 bases between them. This PCR relied on a set of 60 Vbeta primers and 13 Jbeta primers. Per the original data handling: Some 11 million of the approximately 80 million unique TCR beta chains counted in a later analysis were shared. Profiled with immunoSEQ multiplex PCR; TCRdb holds only in-frame clones, not every one. The V and J calls and the clone size are those of that table, but D and trimming were determined from the DNA. The sample lists approximately 83,000 clones; around 81% were seen once. The sample originates from a study of cytomegalovirus exposure and HLA in healthy donors. Overall study context: Early on, a data release was issued that held approximately 78 million unique TCRs from HLA-typed donors. Study-level points and caveats: The study flagged 150 to 200 TCR beta chains as cytomegalovirus-associated. TCR beta sequences reportedly predicted most subjects' HLA-A and HLA-B alleles accurately.

Sequencing used PBMCs. The genes are TRBV2 and TRBJ1-5; D perhaps matches TRBD1 (5 bases). The clonotype was recovered from a man aged 18 to 30 in good health and CMV-seronegative. The CDR3 region is CASGGGIYQPQHF. Written as DNA, the CDR3 is TGTGCCAGCGGGGGAGGGATTTATCAGCCCCAGCATTTT.